This is a list of T cell receptor beta chains from one sample in a study of response to subunit inactivated influenza vaccine. Via MiXCR, TCRdb re-called the RT-PCR reads, giving one row per CDR3 protein. The repertoire holds approximately 310,000 distinct CDR3 sequences, with roughly 22% as singletons. The starting material was PBMCs from blood, obtained roughly 20 months after vaccination. These receptor sequences come from a man in his fifties or sixties who received an inactivated influenza vaccine. The CDR3 runs from the conserved cysteine through the conserved F or W. The order of the fields is V gene, clone size, J gene, D gene, CDR3 protein, CDR3 DNA. A D gene is named only where the DNA matches it firmly. The size field is filled for only some rows; it gives once, few, many or a size class.

TRBV12-3/TRBV12-4	many	TRBJ2-7	-	CASSRDTSYEQYF	TGTGCCAGCAGCCGGGACACCTCCTACGAGCAGTACTTC
TRBV4-2	few	TRBJ2-1	TRBD2	CASSASGGAREQFF	TGTGCCAGCAGCGCTAGCGGGGGGGCTCGTGAGCAGTTCTTC
TRBV2	-	TRBJ2-3	-	CASRTPRSGGTDTQYF	TGTGCCAGCAGGACCCCAAGGTCGGGGGGCACAGATACGCAGTATTTT
TRBV27	few	TRBJ2-3	-	CASSYLAGLTSTDTQYF	TGTGCCAGCAGTTATTTGGCCGGGTTGACAAGCACAGATACGCAGTATTTT
TRBV20-1	few	TRBJ1-3	-	CSARKPSGNTIYF	TGCAGTGCTAGAAAACCCTCTGGAAACACCATATATTTT
TRBV29-1	-	TRBJ2-5	-	CSVTHLGGAQETQYF	TGCAGCGTTACACACCTCGGAGGGGCACAAGAGACCCAGTACTTC
TRBV5-4	medium-sized	TRBJ2-7	-	CASSHLADSYEQYF	TGTGCCAGCAGCCACCTGGCTGACTCCTACGAGCAGTACTTC
TRBV20-1	few	TRBJ2-5	TRBD2	CSASRAIAGVGETQYF	TGCAGTGCTAGCAGGGCCATAGCGGGAGTCGGGGAGACCCAGTACTTC
TRBV13	few	TRBJ2-1	-	CASSTQYRGNEQFF	TGTGCCAGCAGTACCCAGTATCGGGGCAATGAGCAGTTCTTC
TRBV7-9	few	TRBJ2-1	-	CASSLRIGLDYNEQFF	TGTGCCAGCAGCTTAAGGATCGGGTTGGACTACAATGAGCAGTTCTTC
TRBV5-8	few	TRBJ2-3	TRBD2	CASSLGLAGGFTDTQYF	TGTGCCAGCAGCTTGGGACTAGCGGGGGGATTCACAGATACGCAGTATTTT
TRBV12-3/TRBV12-4	many	TRBJ2-3	-	CASSLYRVTDTQYF	TGTGCCAGCAGTTTATATAGGGTCACAGATACGCAGTATTTT
TRBV12-3/TRBV12-4	-	TRBJ1-1	TRBD1	CASSQGARTEAFF	TGTGCCAGCAGTCAGGGGGCTCGAACTGAAGCTTTCTTT
TRBV25-1	few	TRBJ2-3	-	CASSEGDGVTDTQYF	TGTGCCAGCAGTGAAGGGGACGGGGTCACAGATACGCAGTATTTT
TRBV7-2	-	TRBJ2-1	TRBD2	CASSLATSGRARGNEQFF	TGTGCCAGCAGCTTAGCGACTAGCGGGAGGGCTCGAGGGAATGAGCAGTTCTTC
TRBV7-6	few	TRBJ1-4	-	CASSSPRDFNEKLFF	TGTGCCAGCAGCTCCCCGCGGGACTTTAATGAAAAACTGTTTTTT
TRBV7-2	few	TRBJ1-2	-	CASSLNTVYGYTF	TGTGCCAGCAGCTTAAACACTGTCTATGGCTACACCTTC
TRBV12-3/TRBV12-4	-	TRBJ2-3	-	CASTYTDTQYF	TGTGCCAGCACCTACACAGATACGCAGTATTTT
TRBV20-1	few	TRBJ1-4	-	CSAPITNEKLFF	TGCAGTGCCCCCATAACTAATGAAAAACTGTTTTTT
TRBV4-3	-	TRBJ2-1	TRBD2	CASSQARTSGPFNEQFF	TGCGCCAGCAGCCAAGCCCGGACTAGCGGGCCCTTCAATGAGCAGTTCTTC
TRBV5-6	few	TRBJ2-3	-	CASRMVGFSDTQYF	TGTGCCAGCAGAATGGTGGGTTTTTCAGATACGCAGTATTTT
TRBV15	few	TRBJ1-5	-	CATRETGITNQPQHF	TGTGCCACCAGGGAAACCGGGATCACCAATCAGCCCCAGCATTTT
TRBV7-9	-	TRBJ2-5	TRBD2	CASTLTSGRLQETQYF	TGTGCCAGCACCTTGACTAGCGGGAGATTACAAGAGACCCAGTACTTC
TRBV6-5	-	TRBJ1-3	-	CASRNSSSGNTIYF	TGTGCCAGCAGAAACTCCAGCTCTGGAAACACCATATATTTT
TRBV2	few	TRBJ2-2	TRBD1	CASNPGQGWSGELFF	TGTGCCAGCAACCCGGGACAGGGCTGGTCCGGGGAGCTGTTTTTT
TRBV18	many	TRBJ2-5	-	CASSPQETQYF	TGTGCCAGCAGCCCACAAGAGACCCAGTACTTC
TRBV5-1	few	TRBJ1-5	-	CASSLDGPYSNQPQHF	TGCGCCAGCAGCTTGGATGGTCCGTATAGCAATCAGCCCCAGCATTTT
TRBV28	few	TRBJ1-5	-	CASISLMGSNQPQHF	TGTGCCAGCATTTCTCTTATGGGATCGAATCAGCCCCAGCATTTT
TRBV6-2/TRBV6-3	-	TRBJ1-5	-	CASSYGEGNQPQHF	TGTGCCAGCAGTTACGGAGAGGGCAATCAGCCCCAGCATTTT
TRBV6-1	few	TRBJ2-3	-	CASSDSWASRGDTQYF	TGTGCCAGCTCGGATTCTTGGGCTTCGCGGGGAGATACGCAGTATTTT
TRBV5-1	many	TRBJ1-2	TRBD1	CASSLLGTGTYGYTF	TGCGCCAGCAGCTTGCTTGGGACAGGGACCTATGGCTACACCTTC
TRBV2	few	TRBJ2-7	-	CASSVDRGGYEQYF	TGTGCCAGCAGTGTAGACAGGGGAGGGTACGAGCAGTACTTC
TRBV29-1	few	TRBJ2-1	TRBD1	CSAGGGQGSNEQFF	TGCAGCGCTGGGGGAGGACAGGGGTCCAATGAGCAGTTCTTC
TRBV5-7	-	TRBJ2-3	TRBD1	CASSVQQGAFTDTQYF	TGTGCCAGCAGCGTTCAACAGGGGGCGTTCACAGATACGCAGTATTTT
TRBV7-2	many	TRBJ2-3	-	CASSTLGDNTDTQYF	TGTGCCAGCAGCACCTTAGGGGATAACACAGATACGCAGTATTTT
TRBV5-1	many	TRBJ2-1	-	CASSLGQYNEQFF	TGCGCCAGCAGCTTGGGACAGTACAATGAGCAGTTCTTC
TRBV4-1	many	TRBJ2-1	TRBD2	CASSQEWTSGRSRYNEQFF	TGCGCCAGCAGCCAAGAGTGGACTAGCGGGAGGAGCCGCTACAATGAGCAGTTCTTC